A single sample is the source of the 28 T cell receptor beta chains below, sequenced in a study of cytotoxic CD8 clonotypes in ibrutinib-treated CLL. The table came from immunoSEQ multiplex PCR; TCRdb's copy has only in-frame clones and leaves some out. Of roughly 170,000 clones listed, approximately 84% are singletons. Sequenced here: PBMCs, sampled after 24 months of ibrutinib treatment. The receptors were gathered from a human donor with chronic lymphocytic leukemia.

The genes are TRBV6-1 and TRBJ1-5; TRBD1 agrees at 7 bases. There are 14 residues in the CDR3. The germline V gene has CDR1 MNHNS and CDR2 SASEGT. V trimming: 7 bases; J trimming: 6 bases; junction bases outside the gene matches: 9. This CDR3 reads CASTTGNGVQPQHF. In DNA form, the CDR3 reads TGTGCCAGCACGACAGGGAACGGGGTTCAGCCCCAGCATTTT.

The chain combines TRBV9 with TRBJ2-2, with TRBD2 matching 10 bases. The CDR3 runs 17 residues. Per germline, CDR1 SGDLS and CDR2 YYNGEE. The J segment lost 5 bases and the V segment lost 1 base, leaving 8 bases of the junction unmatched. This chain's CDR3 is CASSVSPRTSGTGELFF. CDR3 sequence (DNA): TGTGCCAGCAGCGTATCCCCTCGGACTAGCGGTACCGGGGAGCTGTTTTTT.

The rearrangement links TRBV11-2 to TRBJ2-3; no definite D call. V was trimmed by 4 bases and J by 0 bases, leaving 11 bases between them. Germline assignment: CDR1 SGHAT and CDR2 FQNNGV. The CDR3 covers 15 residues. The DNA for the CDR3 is TGTGCCAGCAGCTCAAACCCCGGGAGCACAGATACGCAGTATTTT. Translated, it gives CASSSNPGSTDTQYF. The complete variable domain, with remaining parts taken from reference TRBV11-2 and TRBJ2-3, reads EAGVAQSPRYKIIEKRQSVAFWCNPISGHATLYWYQQILGQGPKLLIQFQNNGVVDDSQLPKDRFSAERLKGVDSTLKIQPAKLEDSAVYLCASSSNPGSTDTQYFGPGTRLTVL.

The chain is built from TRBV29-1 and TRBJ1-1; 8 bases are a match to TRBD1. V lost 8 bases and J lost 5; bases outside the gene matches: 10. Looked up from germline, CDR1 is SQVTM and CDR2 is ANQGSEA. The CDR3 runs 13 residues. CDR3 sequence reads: CSSRRGQNTEAFF. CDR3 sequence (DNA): TGCAGCTCGCGCAGGGGGCAAAATACTGAAGCTTTCTTT.

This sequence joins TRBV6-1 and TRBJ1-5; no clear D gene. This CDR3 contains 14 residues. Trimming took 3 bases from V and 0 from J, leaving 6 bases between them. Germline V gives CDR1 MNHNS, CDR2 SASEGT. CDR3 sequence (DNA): TGTGCCAGCAGTGACCTGTATAGCAATCAGCCCCAGCATTTT. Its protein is CASSDLYSNQPQHF.

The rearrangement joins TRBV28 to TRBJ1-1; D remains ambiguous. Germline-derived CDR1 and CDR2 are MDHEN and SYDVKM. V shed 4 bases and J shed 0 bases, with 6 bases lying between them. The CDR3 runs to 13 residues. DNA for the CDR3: TGTGCCAGCAGTTCCGGGTTGAACACTGAAGCTTTCTTT. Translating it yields CASSSGLNTEAFF.

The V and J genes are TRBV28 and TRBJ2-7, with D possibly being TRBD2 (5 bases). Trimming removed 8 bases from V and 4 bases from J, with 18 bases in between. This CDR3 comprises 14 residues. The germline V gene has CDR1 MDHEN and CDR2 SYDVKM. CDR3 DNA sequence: TGTGCCAGCGCTAGGACTGGCTTCAATTACGAGCAGTACTTC. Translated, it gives CASARTGFNYEQYF.

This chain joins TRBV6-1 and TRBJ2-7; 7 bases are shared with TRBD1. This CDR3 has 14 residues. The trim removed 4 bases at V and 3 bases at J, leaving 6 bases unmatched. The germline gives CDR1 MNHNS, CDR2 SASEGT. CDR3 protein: CASSGGQRNYEQYF. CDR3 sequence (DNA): TGTGCCAGCAGTGGGGGACAGAGGAACTACGAGCAGTACTTC.

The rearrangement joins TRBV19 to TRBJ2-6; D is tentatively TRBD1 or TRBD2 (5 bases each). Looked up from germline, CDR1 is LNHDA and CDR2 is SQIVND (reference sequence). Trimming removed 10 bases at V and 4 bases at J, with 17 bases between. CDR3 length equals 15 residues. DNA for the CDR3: TGTGCCACTTACCGTGGGGGATCGGGGGCCAACGTCCTGACTTTC. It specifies CATYRGGSGANVLTF.

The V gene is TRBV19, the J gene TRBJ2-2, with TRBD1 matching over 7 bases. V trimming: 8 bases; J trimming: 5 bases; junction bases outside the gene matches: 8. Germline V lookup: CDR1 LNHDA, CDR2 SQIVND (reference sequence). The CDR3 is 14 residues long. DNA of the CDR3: TGTGCCAGTGATACAGGGGTACAGACCGGGGAGCTGTTTTTT. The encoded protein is CASDTGVQTGELFF.

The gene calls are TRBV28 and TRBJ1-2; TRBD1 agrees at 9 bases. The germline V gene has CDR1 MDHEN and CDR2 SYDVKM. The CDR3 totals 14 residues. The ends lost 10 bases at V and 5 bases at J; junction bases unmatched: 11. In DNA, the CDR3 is TGTGCCACATGGGGGGGACAGGGAGTTTATGGCTACACCTTC. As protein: CATWGGQGVYGYTF.

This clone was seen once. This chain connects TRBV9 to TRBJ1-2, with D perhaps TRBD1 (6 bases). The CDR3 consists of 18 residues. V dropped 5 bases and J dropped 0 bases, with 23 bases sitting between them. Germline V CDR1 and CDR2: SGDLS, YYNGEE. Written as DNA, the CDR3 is TGTGCCAGCAGAAGACAGCCCGGACAGACGAACACTAACTATGGCTACACCTTC. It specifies CASRRQPGQTNTNYGYTF. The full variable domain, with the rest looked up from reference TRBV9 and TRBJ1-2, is DSGVTQTPKHLITATGQRVTLRCSPRSGDLSVYWYQQSLDQGLQFLIQYYNGEERAKGNILERFSAQQFPDLHSELNLSSLELGDSALYFCASRRQPGQTNTNYGYTFGSGTRLTVV.

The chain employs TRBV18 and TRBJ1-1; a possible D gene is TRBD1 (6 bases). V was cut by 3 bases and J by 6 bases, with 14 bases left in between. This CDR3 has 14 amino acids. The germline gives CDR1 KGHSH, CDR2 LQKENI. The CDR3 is CASSPSGVFPEAFF. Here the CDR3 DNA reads TGTGCCAGCTCACCCTCAGGGGTTTTCCCTGAAGCTTTCTTT.

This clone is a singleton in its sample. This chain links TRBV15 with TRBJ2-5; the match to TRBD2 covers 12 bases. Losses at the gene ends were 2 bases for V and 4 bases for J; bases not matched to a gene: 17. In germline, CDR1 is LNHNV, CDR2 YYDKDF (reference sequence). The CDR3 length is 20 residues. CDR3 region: CATSRSGTSGRKYIRETQYF. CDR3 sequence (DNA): TGTGCCACCAGCAGATCCGGGACTAGCGGGCGAAAGTACATAAGAGAGACCCAGTACTTC. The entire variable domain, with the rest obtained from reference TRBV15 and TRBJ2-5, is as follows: DAMVIQNPRYQVTQFGKPVTLSCSQTLNHNVMYWYQQKSSQAPKLLFHYYDKDFNNEADTPDNFQSRRPNTSFCFLDIRSPGLGDTAMYLCATSRSGTSGRKYIRETQYFGPGTRLLVL.

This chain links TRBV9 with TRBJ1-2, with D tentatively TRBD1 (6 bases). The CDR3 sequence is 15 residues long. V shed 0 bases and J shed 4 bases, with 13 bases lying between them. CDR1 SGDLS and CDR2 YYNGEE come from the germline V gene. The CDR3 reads CASSVGGGQTYGYTF. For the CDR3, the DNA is TGTGCCAGCAGCGTAGGAGGAGGACAGACCTATGGCTACACCTTC. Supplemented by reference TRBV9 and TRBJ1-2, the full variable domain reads DSGVTQTPKHLITATGQRVTLRCSPRSGDLSVYWYQQSLDQGLQFLIQYYNGEERAKGNILERFSAQQFPDLHSELNLSSLELGDSALYFCASSVGGGQTYGYTFGSGTRLTVV.

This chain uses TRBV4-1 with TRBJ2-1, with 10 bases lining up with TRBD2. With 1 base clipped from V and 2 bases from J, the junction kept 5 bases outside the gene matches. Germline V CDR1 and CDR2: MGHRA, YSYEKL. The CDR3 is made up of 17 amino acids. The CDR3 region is CASSQVRTSGPYNEQFF. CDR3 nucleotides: TGCGCCAGCAGCCAAGTGCGGACTAGCGGACCCTACAATGAGCAGTTCTTC.

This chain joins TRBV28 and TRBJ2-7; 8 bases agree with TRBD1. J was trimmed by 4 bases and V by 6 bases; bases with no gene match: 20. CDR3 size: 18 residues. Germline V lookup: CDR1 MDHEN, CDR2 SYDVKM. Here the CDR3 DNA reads TGTGCCAGCAGCCAAAGCCTCGGACACAGGGGGACGAATTACGAGCAGTACTTC. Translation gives CASSQSLGHRGTNYEQYF.

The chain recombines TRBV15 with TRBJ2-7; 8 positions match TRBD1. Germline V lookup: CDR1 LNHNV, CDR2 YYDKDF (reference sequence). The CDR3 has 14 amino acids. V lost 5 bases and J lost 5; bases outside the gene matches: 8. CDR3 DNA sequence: TGTGCCACCAGCGGTCTCAGGGGGCTAGACGAGCAGTACTTC. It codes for CATSGLRGLDEQYF. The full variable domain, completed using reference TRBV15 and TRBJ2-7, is DAMVIQNPRYQVTQFGKPVTLSCSQTLNHNVMYWYQQKSSQAPKLLFHYYDKDFNNEADTPDNFQSRRPNTSFCFLDIRSPGLGDTAMYLCATSGLRGLDEQYFGPGTRLTVT.

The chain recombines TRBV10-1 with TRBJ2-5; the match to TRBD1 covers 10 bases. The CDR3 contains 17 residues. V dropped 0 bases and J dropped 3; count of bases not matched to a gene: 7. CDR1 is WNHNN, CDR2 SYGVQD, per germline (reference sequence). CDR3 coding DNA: TGCGCCAGCAGTGAGTCGGAGACAGGGGGCGCGGAAGAGACCCAGTACTTC. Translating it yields CASSESETGGAEETQYF.

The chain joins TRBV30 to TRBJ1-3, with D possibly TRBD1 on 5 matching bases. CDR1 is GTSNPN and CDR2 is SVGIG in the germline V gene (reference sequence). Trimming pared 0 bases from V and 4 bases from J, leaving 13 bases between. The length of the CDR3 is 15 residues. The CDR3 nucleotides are TGTGCCTGGAGTGTAGTTGGGGGGGTCGGAAACACCATATATTTT. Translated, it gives CAWSVVGGVGNTIYF.

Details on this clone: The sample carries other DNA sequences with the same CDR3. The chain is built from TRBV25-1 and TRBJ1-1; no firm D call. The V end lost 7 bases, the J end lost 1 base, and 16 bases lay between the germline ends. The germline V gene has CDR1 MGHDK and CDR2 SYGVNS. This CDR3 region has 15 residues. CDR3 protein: CASKGGKRRNTEAFF. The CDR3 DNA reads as TGTGCCAGCAAGGGAGGGAAAAGGCGGAACACTGAAGCTTTCTTT.

The CDR3 nucleotides are TGTGCCAGCAGCTTGGGGGCGGGGGACTACACCTTC. It yields the protein CASSLGAGDYTF. The chain employs TRBV4-2 and TRBJ1-2, with a tentative D call TRBD1 (6 bases). The germline gives CDR1 LGHNA, CDR2 YNFKEQ. V gave up 5 bases and J gave up 10 bases, with 14 bases separating them. The CDR3 has 12 amino acids.

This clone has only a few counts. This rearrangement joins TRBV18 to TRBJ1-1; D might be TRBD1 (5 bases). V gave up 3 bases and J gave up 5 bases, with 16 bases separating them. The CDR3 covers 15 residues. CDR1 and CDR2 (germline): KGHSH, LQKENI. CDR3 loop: CASSPDQGFGTEAFF. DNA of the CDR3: TGTGCCAGCTCACCTGATCAGGGCTTCGGGACTGAAGCTTTCTTT.

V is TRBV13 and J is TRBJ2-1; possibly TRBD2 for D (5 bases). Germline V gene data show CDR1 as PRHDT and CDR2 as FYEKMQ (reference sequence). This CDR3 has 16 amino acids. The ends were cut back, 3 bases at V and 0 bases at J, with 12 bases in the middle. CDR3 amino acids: CASSFRLGSSYNEQFF. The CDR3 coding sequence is TGTGCCAGCAGCTTTAGGTTAGGGAGCTCCTACAATGAGCAGTTCTTC.

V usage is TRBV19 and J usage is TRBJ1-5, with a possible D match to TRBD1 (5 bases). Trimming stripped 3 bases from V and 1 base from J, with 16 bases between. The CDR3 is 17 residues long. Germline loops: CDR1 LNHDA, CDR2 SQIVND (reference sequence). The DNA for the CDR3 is TGTGCCAGTAGTATGTGGGTCTGGGAGGGGAGCAATCAGCCCCAGCATTTT. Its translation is CASSMWVWEGSNQPQHF.

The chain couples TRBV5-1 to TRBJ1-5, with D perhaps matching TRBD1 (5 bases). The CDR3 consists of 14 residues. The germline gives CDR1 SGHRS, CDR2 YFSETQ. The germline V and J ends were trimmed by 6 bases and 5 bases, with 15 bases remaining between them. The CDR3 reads CASKPRDGDQPQHF. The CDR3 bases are TGCGCCAGCAAACCACGGGACGGGGATCAGCCCCAGCATTTT.

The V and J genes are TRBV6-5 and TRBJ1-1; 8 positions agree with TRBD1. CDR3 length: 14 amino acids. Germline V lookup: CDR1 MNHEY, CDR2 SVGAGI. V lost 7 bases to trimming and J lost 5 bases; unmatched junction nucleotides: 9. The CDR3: CASTPRTGFTEAFF. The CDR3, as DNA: TGTGCCAGCACCCCCCGGACAGGGTTTACTGAAGCTTTCTTT.

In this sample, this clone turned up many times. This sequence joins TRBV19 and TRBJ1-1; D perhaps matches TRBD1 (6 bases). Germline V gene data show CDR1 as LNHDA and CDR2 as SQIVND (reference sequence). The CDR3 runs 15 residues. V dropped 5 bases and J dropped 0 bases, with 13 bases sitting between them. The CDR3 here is CASSERTAMNTEAFF. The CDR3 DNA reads TGTGCCAGTAGTGAGCGGACAGCCATGAACACTGAAGCTTTCTTT. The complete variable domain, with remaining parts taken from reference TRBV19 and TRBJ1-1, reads DGGITQSPKYLFRKEGQNVTLSCEQNLNHDAMYWYRQDPGQGLRLIYYSQIVNDFQKGDIAEGYSVSREKKESFPLTVTSAQKNPTAFYLCASSERTAMNTEAFFGQGTRLTVV.